Below are 21 T cell receptor beta chains sequenced from a single sample in a study of blood T cell repertoires in COVID-19. TCRdb keeps only in-frame clones here, not all; method: immunoSEQ multiplex PCR. Among about 130,000 clones listed, roughly four fifths were seen once. Specimen: peripheral blood. These receptors were taken from a man aged 30 to 45 with COVID-19, enrolled during active disease.

The table lists this clone with a few counts. The chain couples TRBV5-8 to TRBJ1-4, with 10 bases lining up with TRBD1. The CDR3 has 15 residues. The junction had 7 bases not matched to a gene; V was cut back by 4 bases and J by 7 bases. From germline, CDR1 is SGHTS and CDR2 YDEGEE. The CDR3 DNA follows: TGTGCCAGCAGCGGATTGACAGGGGGCTTTGAAAAACTGTTTTTT. Residues: CASSGLTGGFEKLFF.

This clone is a singleton in its sample. V usage is TRBV6-4 and J usage is TRBJ1-2, with 7 positions matching TRBD1. Germline CDR1 MRHNA, CDR2 SNTAGT. Germline trimming cut 7 bases from V and 3 bases from J; bases unmatched to any gene: 11. The CDR3 consists of 15 residues. CDR3 protein: CASTDRTGDYYGYTF. CDR3 in DNA: TGTGCCAGCACCGACCGGACAGGCGACTACTATGGCTACACCTTC.

The V gene is TRBV5-6, the J gene TRBJ1-2; TRBD1 matches 7 bases. Germline V gene sequence: CDR1 SGHDT, CDR2 YYEEEE. The J segment lost 4 bases and the V segment lost 4 bases, leaving 13 bases of the junction unmatched. The CDR3 extends over 16 amino acids. The DNA of the CDR3 is TGTGCCAGCAGCGACACATTTCAGGGGGAAATCTATGGCTACACCTTC. Amino acid sequence: CASSDTFQGEIYGYTF.

This clone was counted a few times. CDR3 sequence: CASRETGSYGYTF. The CDR3 DNA sequence: TGTGCCAGCAGAGAGACAGGCTCATATGGCTACACCTTC. V usage is TRBV11-2 and J usage is TRBJ1-2, with D possibly being TRBD1 (6 bases). V was shortened by 6 bases and J by 5 bases, with 13 bases between the two germline ends. CDR1 is SGHAT and CDR2 is FQNNGV in the germline V gene. This CDR3 is built from 13 residues. The variable domain in full, with the rest retrieved from reference TRBV11-2 and TRBJ1-2, is EAGVAQSPRYKIIEKRQSVAFWCNPISGHATLYWYQQILGQGPKLLIQFQNNGVVDDSQLPKDRFSAERLKGVDSTLKIQPAKLEDSAVYLCASRETGSYGYTFGSGTRLTVV.

The chain recombines TRBV7-8 with TRBJ1-2; D is unclear. Germline V lookup: CDR1 SGHVS, CDR2 FQNEAQ. The CDR3 has 11 amino acids. The V end was cut by 1 base, the J end by 8 bases, with 5 bases between. Here the CDR3 reads CASSLVEGYTF. CDR3 DNA sequence: TGTGCCAGCAGCTTAGTTGAGGGCTACACCTTC.

This clone has a single count. This chain joins TRBV6-5 and TRBJ2-3, with a possible D match to TRBD1 (6 bases). V was cut by 6 bases and J by 9 bases, with 16 bases left in between. There are 13 residues in the CDR3. In germline, CDR1 is MNHEY, CDR2 SVGAGI. CDR3 DNA: TGTGCCAGCAGGGAGACAGGTACGGACACGCAGTATTTT. It codes for CASRETGTDTQYF.

The chain recombines TRBV12-3 or TRBV12-4 with TRBJ1-5; D remains ambiguous. Trimming stripped 5 bases from V and 1 base from J, with 6 bases between. The CDR3 is 13 residues long. The CDR3: CASSGGSNQPQHF. In nucleotides, the CDR3 is TGTGCCAGCAGTGGAGGGAGCAATCAGCCCCAGCATTTT.

This clone was seen a few times. V is TRBV28 and J is TRBJ1-6; D remains ambiguous. CDR3 length equals 13 residues. Trimming removed 5 bases from V and 6 bases from J, with 8 bases in between. Germline CDR1 is MDHEN and CDR2 is SYDVKM. CDR3 protein: CASSPLFNSPLHF. The CDR3 DNA reads TGTGCCAGCAGTCCCCTTTTTAATTCACCCCTCCACTTT.

There are a few counts of this clone. The chain joins TRBV7-9 to TRBJ1-1; 8 bases fit TRBD1. After removal of 2 bases from V and 7 bases from J, the junction contained 9 bases not matched to a gene. Germline CDR1 SEHNR, CDR2 FQNEAQ (reference sequence). The CDR3 extends over 15 amino acids. The CDR3 loop is CASSLFYQGANEAFF. The DNA for the CDR3 is TGTGCCAGCAGCTTATTTTACCAGGGGGCGAATGAAGCTTTCTTT.

Note on this clone: At the DNA level, this CDR3 is encoded by other sequences in the same sample as well. This chain joins TRBV7-9 and TRBJ2-5; TRBD2 matches at 11 bases. This CDR3 has 15 amino acids. Germline values: CDR1 SEHNR, CDR2 FQNEAQ (reference sequence). V dropped 1 base and J dropped 3; count of bases not matched to a gene: 1. CDR3 loop: CASSLVLAGEETQYF. The DNA for the CDR3 is TGTGCCAGCAGCTTAGTACTAGCGGGGGAAGAGACCCAGTACTTC. Combining the CDR3 with reference TRBV7-9 and TRBJ2-5 gives the whole variable domain DTGVSQNPRHKITKRGQNVTFRCDPISEHNRLYWYRQTLGQGPEFLTYFQNEAQLEKSRLLSDRFSAERPKGSFSTLEIQRTEQGDSAMYLCASSLVLAGEETQYFGPGTRLLVL.

This chain uses TRBV5-6 with TRBJ1-2; D perhaps matches TRBD1 (5 bases). The CDR3 length is 14 residues. The germline V gene has CDR1 SGHDT and CDR2 YYEEEE. With 1 base removed from V and 3 bases from J, the gap between germline ends came to 10 bases. The CDR3 here is CASSLFETDYGYTF. The CDR3 nucleotides read TGTGCCAGCAGCTTGTTTGAGACAGACTATGGCTACACCTTC.

A single count supports this clone. The chain joins TRBV5-6 to TRBJ1-5; weak D call: TRBD1 (5 bases). Germline lookup yields CDR1 SGHDT and CDR2 YYEEEE. This CDR3 region has 16 residues. V was clipped by 0 bases and J by 1 base, with 11 bases between them. For the CDR3, the DNA is TGTGCCAGCAGCTTGGGGGGCCGAGAGAGCAATCAGCCCCAGCATTTT. As protein: CASSLGGRESNQPQHF.

The chain recombines TRBV6-5 with TRBJ2-7, with 12 bases aligning to TRBD1. Germline CDR1 MNHEY, CDR2 SVGAGI. J was trimmed by 6 bases and V by 2 bases; bases with no gene match: 5. CDR3 length equals 15 residues. The CDR3 region has the DNA TGTGCCAGCAGTTACGAAGGGACAGGGGGCGCCGAGCAGTACTTC. This gives the protein CASSYEGTGGAEQYF.

The V and J genes are TRBV4-2 and TRBJ1-1, with 8 nucleotides matching TRBD1. The length of the CDR3 is 15 residues. The junction had 7 bases not matched to a gene; V was cut back by 3 bases and J by 4 bases. Per germline, CDR1 LGHNA and CDR2 YNFKEQ. The CDR3 DNA is TGTGCCAGCAGCCATAACCCAGGGGGCCCCACTGAAGCTTTCTTT. Translation: CASSHNPGGPTEAFF.

The chain carries TRBV16 and TRBJ1-1, with TRBD1 as a possible D gene (5 bases). The V and J ends lost 9 bases and 0 bases respectively, with 11 bases between them. The CDR3 loop spans 13 amino acids. Germline loops: CDR1 KGHSY, CDR2 FQNENV. CDR3 region: CASLPGVNTEAFF. The CDR3 DNA reads TGTGCCAGTTTACCGGGGGTGAACACTGAAGCTTTCTTT.

This sequence joins TRBV6-2 or TRBV6-3 and TRBJ2-3; D remains unclear. Per the germline V gene, CDR1 is MNHEY and CDR2 is SVGEGT. This CDR3 is built from 14 residues. With 3 bases removed from V and 2 bases from J, the gap between germline ends came to 9 bases. The CDR3 DNA is TGTGCCAGCAGTTATTGGGCCCACACAGATACGCAGTATTTT. This translates into CASSYWAHTDTQYF.

This rearrangement joins TRBV7-9 to TRBJ2-5; the D is unclear. Trimming pared 0 bases from V and 5 bases from J, leaving 7 bases between. The CDR3 extends over 13 amino acids. Germline V lookup: CDR1 SEHNR, CDR2 FQNEAQ (reference sequence). CDR3 residues: CASSLAGRETQYF. CDR3 in DNA: TGTGCCAGCAGCTTAGCTGGCAGGGAGACCCAGTACTTC.

This clone occurred once. J is TRBJ1-2 and V is TRBV27; D remains unclear. Trimming took off 5 bases at V and 0 bases at J, with 7 bases between the two ends. The germline V gene has CDR1 MNHEY and CDR2 SMNVEV (reference sequence). CDR3 length: 13 residues. CDR3 DNA: TGTGCCAGCAGTCTAGGTGCTAACTATGGCTACACCTTC. Its protein is CASSLGANYGYTF.

The chain uses TRBV4-1 and TRBJ2-7; maybe TRBD2 (5 bases). Trimming shortened V by 1 base and J by 1 base, and 20 bases separated the two germline ends. In germline, CDR1 is MGHRA, CDR2 YSYEKL. The CDR3 spans 18 residues. In DNA form, the CDR3 reads TGCGCCAGCAGCCAAGTCTTCAGGACTTACGACAAATCCTACGAGCAGTACTTC. Protein: CASSQVFRTYDKSYEQYF.

J is TRBJ2-1 and V is TRBV6-6; 11 positions agree with TRBD2. Germline values: CDR1 MNHNY, CDR2 SVGAGI (reference sequence). J lost 6 bases, V lost 5 bases, and 6 bases had no gene match. The CDR3 loop spans 15 amino acids. The CDR3 loop is CASSVLAGEINEQFF. CDR3 DNA: TGTGCCAGCAGTGTACTAGCGGGGGAGATCAATGAGCAGTTCTTC.

This chain links TRBV2 with TRBJ2-1, with D maybe TRBD1 (7 bases). This CDR3 spans 16 amino acids. Trimming took off 4 bases at V and 7 bases at J, with 20 bases between the two ends. Per germline, CDR1 SNHLY and CDR2 FYNNEI. CDR3 in amino acids: CASSGVVGGAGNEQFF. The CDR3 bases are TGTGCCAGCAGTGGGGTTGTAGGGGGCGCGGGAAATGAGCAGTTCTTC.